Following are 19 T cell receptor beta chains from one sample sequenced in a study of CD8+CD57+ T cells in acquired aplastic anemia (dated by TCRdb to the late 2010s). The sequencer listed for this sample is Illumina HiSeq 2000. Profiling of TCR beta VDJ combinations and CDR3 sequences used genomic DNA as the template. The raw public reads went through TCRdb reprocessing: fastp at Q25, MiXCR clone calling, in-frame beta chains kept. Identical CDR3 proteins give one entry, which carries the most common genes and DNA. Recorded for this sample are just over 450,000 distinct CDR3 sequences; less than 35% of them occurred a single time. Together, the top ten hold around 0.82% of the sample. Expansion of CD8+CD57+ cells had been shown by flow cytometry in the patients chosen for sequencing. Sample: sorted CD4+, CD8+, or CD8+CD57+ T cells (not recorded which) from PBMCs. These receptors were collected from a human donor with aplastic anemia.

On this clonotype itself: A much larger clonotype is one base distant, so this may be a read error. The chain has TRBV2 and TRBJ2-7, with a weak D call TRBD1 (6 bases). Germline V gene sequence: CDR1 SNHLY, CDR2 FYNNEI. The CDR3 consists of 13 residues. The CDR3 DNA follows: TGTGCCAGCAGTGAAGAGATAGGGGGTCTGCAGCACTTC. It encodes CASSEEIGGLQHF.

This clonotype showed up just a few times. J is TRBJ2-1 and V is TRBV9; D is perhaps TRBD2 (5 bases). Germline V gene lookup returns CDR1 SGDLS and CDR2 YYNGEE. Trimming removed 4 bases from V and 8 bases from J, with 22 bases in between. This CDR3 spans 16 amino acids. CDR3 DNA sequence: TGTGCCAGCAGCCGCACGGCGGGTACACCCGAGGATGAGCAGTTCTTC. It specifies CASSRTAGTPEDEQFF.

The rearrangement joins TRBV25-1 to TRBJ2-5, with D possibly matching TRBD2 (5 bases). CDR1 and CDR2 from the germline V gene are MGHDK and SYGVNS. Deletions cut 5 bases from V and 1 base from J, with 14 bases between. This CDR3 has 15 amino acids. The CDR3 DNA follows: TGTGCCAGCAGTACTAGTGTTGGAGGCCAAGAGACCCAGTACTTC. This sequence encodes CASSTSVGGQETQYF.

DNA of the CDR3: TGTGCCAGCAGTGGGGTGGGACAGGGGGTATCCCCAACTAACTATGGCTACACCTTC. Translated, it gives CASSGVGQGVSPTNYGYTF. The chain recombines TRBV25-1 with TRBJ1-2; 11 bases line up with TRBD1. Trimming took 4 bases from V and 0 from J; bases not matched to a gene: 13. This CDR3 is built from 19 residues. CDR1 and CDR2 from the germline V gene are MGHDK and SYGVNS.

This clonotype was counted at least ten times. The gene calls are TRBV6-5 and TRBJ2-7; 7 bases are shared with TRBD1. This CDR3 region has 14 residues. CDR1 and CDR2 from the germline V gene are MNHEY and SVGAGI. V lost 5 bases, J lost 2 bases, and 6 bases stayed unmatched. The CDR3 DNA reads as TGTGCCAGCAGTAGGCAGGGACAGACCTACGAGCAGTACTTC. It encodes CASSRQGQTYEQYF.

The chain joins TRBV7-8 to TRBJ2-2; D gene uncertain. This CDR3 has 14 residues. Per germline, CDR1 SGHVS and CDR2 FQNEAQ. V was shortened by 5 bases and J by 2 bases, with 9 bases between the two germline ends. The DNA for the CDR3 is TGTGCCAGCAGCCATCCGACCAACACCGGGGAGCTGTTTTTT. It translates to CASSHPTNTGELFF.

This clonotype was seen more than once but under ten times. The genes are TRBV6-1 and TRBJ2-4; a possible D gene is TRBD1 (5 bases). The CDR3 length is 13 residues. The V and J ends lost 8 bases and 3 bases respectively, with 11 bases between them. Germline V gene lookup returns CDR1 MNHNS and CDR2 SASEGT. The CDR3 DNA follows: TGTGCCAGCGAGCAGGGCGTCAAAAACATTCAGTACTTC. Encoded protein: CASEQGVKNIQYF.

Points on this clonotype: The CDR3 carries no conserved terminal phenylalanine or tryptophan, so it likely arises from a read error. The chain joins TRBV7-8 to TRBJ1-1, with unresolved D. The V gene lost 5 bases and the J gene lost 6 bases, with 22 bases spanning the gap. Germline CDR1 SGHVS, CDR2 FQNEAQ. This CDR3 spans 16 amino acids. The CDR3 loop reads CASSPKRTSATAEAFL. As DNA, the CDR3 is TGTGCCAGCAGCCCCAAACGTACCTCGGCTACGGCTGAAGCTTTCCTT.

The J gene is TRBJ1-6, the V gene TRBV6-5, with D hard to call. Trimming pared 4 bases from V and 7 bases from J, leaving 17 bases between. CDR1 is MNHEY and CDR2 is SVGAGI in the germline V gene. The CDR3 is made up of 16 amino acids. The CDR3 bases are TGTGCCAGCAGTTCAACACACGGGAGAATAAATTCACCCCTCCACTTT. The encoded protein is CASSSTHGRINSPLHF.

V gene TRBV11-2 combines with J gene TRBJ2-1; D ambiguous. Germline assignment: CDR1 SGHAT and CDR2 FQNNGV. Trimming cost V 1 base and J 6 bases, with 19 bases left between them. The CDR3 contains 17 residues. The CDR3 DNA reads as TGTGCCAGCAGCTTAGGGGGTATCTGGCGTACATCCAATGAGCAGTTCTTC. As protein: CASSLGGIWRTSNEQFF.

This clonotype was found many times. The V and J genes are TRBV11-2 and TRBJ1-2; maybe TRBD1 (5 bases). This CDR3 has 15 residues. Germline values: CDR1 SGHAT, CDR2 FQNNGV. V lost 5 bases and J lost 3, with 16 bases in between. CDR3 region: CASSDGTRADYGYTF. CDR3 in DNA: TGTGCCAGCAGCGATGGTACCAGGGCCGACTATGGCTACACCTTC.

A few counts support this clonotype. V usage is TRBV4-1 and J usage is TRBJ1-4, with 10 nucleotides matching TRBD1. Germline V gene data show CDR1 as MGHRA and CDR2 as YSYEKL. The junction had 6 bases not matched to a gene; V was cut back by 1 base and J by 7 bases. The CDR3 has 16 amino acids. The CDR3 bases are TGCGCCAGCAGCCAAGCAATGGGACAGGGGAGTGAAAAACTGTTTTTT. It codes for CASSQAMGQGSEKLFF.

The table lists this clonotype with a few counts. V is TRBV9 and J is TRBJ2-5, with no clear D. V lost 0 bases and J 2 bases, leaving 8 bases between the germline ends. This CDR3 contains 14 residues. Germline values: CDR1 SGDLS, CDR2 YYNGEE. The CDR3 bases are TGTGCCAGCAGCGTAGATTGGCAGCAAGAGACCCAGTACTTC. Translation: CASSVDWQQETQYF. Together with reference TRBV9 and TRBJ2-5, the CDR3 gives the full variable domain: DSGVTQTPKHLITATGQRVTLRCSPRSGDLSVYWYQQSLDQGLQFLIQYYNGEERAKGNILERFSAQQFPDLHSELNLSSLELGDSALYFCASSVDWQQETQYFGPGTRLLVL.

The V call is TRBV10-3, the J call TRBJ1-2; TRBD1 is a possible D gene (5 bases). V lost 5 bases to trimming and J lost 0 bases, with 10 bases between them. CDR1 ENHRY and CDR2 SYGVKD come from the germline V gene. The CDR3 has 14 residues. The CDR3 DNA follows: TGTGCCATCAGTAGGGCAGGGTCTAACTATGGCTACACCTTC. It is translated as CAISRAGSNYGYTF.

There are a few counts of this clonotype. One junction end does not reproduce the germline sequence, and a read error may be involved. The chain joins TRBV11-2 to TRBJ2-7; 11 bases are a match to TRBD1. Germline loops: CDR1 SGHAT, CDR2 FQNNGV. The CDR3 runs 17 residues. This CDR3 is CASSSATGTGGTYEQHF. The CDR3 DNA is TGTGCCAGCAGCTCCGCTACCGGGACAGGGGGAACCTACGAGCAGCACTTC.

In this sample, this clonotype turned up once. The chain links TRBV6-2 or TRBV6-3 to TRBJ2-4; D might be TRBD2 (6 bases). Trimming took off 3 bases at V and 9 bases at J, with 18 bases between the two ends. The length of the CDR3 is 15 residues. CDR1 MNHEY and CDR2 SVGEGT come from the germline V gene. The CDR3, as DNA: TGTGCCAGCAGTTATGGCAAACTAGCTTCTGGCATTCAGTACTTC. It specifies CASSYGKLASGIQYF.

This clonotype appeared a few times. The chain is built from TRBV12-3 or TRBV12-4 and TRBJ2-1; D gene ambiguous. V dropped 2 bases and J dropped 7 bases, with 9 bases sitting between them. CDR3 length: 13 amino acids. CDR3 sequence reads: CASSLMVGNEQFF. Written as DNA, the CDR3 is TGTGCCAGCAGTTTAATGGTCGGAAATGAGCAGTTCTTC.

CDR3 sequence (DNA): TGTGCCAGCAGCGCTAGCGTAAACGCCTACAATGAGCAGTTCTTC. Its protein is CASSASVNAYNEQFF. The rearrangement links TRBV9 to TRBJ2-7; TRBD2 is a possible D gene (6 bases). The end of the DNA fits TRBJ2-1 better, so the J call may be wrong. CDR1 is SGDLS and CDR2 is YYNGEE in the germline V gene. There are 15 residues in the CDR3.

At least ten counts were recorded for this clonotype. The chain joins TRBV7-9 to TRBJ2-5, with 7 bases fitting TRBD2. Germline V CDR1 and CDR2: SEHNR, FQNEAQ (reference sequence). The V and J ends lost 4 bases and 3 bases, in that order; junction bases with no gene match: 2. The CDR3 is 13 amino acids. CDR3 in amino acids: CASSWGGEETQYF. DNA of the CDR3: TGTGCCAGCAGCTGGGGGGGGGAAGAGACCCAGTACTTC.